This TCR beta chain came from a study of OX40 agonist ivuxolimab in advanced cancers. About the study: All patients had ivuxolimab intravenously every 2 weeks at 0.01 to 10 mg/kg.

Only in-frame clones appear in the TCRdb table, and some are missing; sequencing was by immunoSEQ multiplex PCR. This table holds approximately 26,000 clones, around 85% found once. Details on this clone: The antigen remains unidentified.

The study's findings and limits: There was clonal expansion of CD4+ and CD8+ blood T cells by week 6 at 0.1 to 3.0 mg/kg. Some nonresponders likewise displayed low normalized T-cell clonal expansion.

Germline values: CDR1 SEHNR, CDR2 FQNEAQ (reference sequence). V was clipped by 3 bases and J by 2 bases, with 10 bases between them. CDR3 length: 14 residues. Specimen: CD4+ or CD8+ T cells sorted from blood, collected in a trial of the OX40 agonist ivuxolimab. This TCR was recovered from an adult with an advanced solid tumor such as melanoma, head and neck, liver or kidney cancer. The chain combines TRBV7-9 with TRBJ1-2; D is undetermined. The CDR3 nucleotides read TGTGCCAGCAGCTTGGCAGGCTGGAACTATGGCTACACCTTC. This sequence encodes CASSLAGWNYGYTF.